Detailed here is one T cell receptor beta chain. Its antigen is unknown. Per-nucleotide qualities are absent, and no much larger clonotype sits a single base away. There are 14 amino acids in the CDR3, from cysteine to phenylalanine inclusive. Only the CDR3 DNA is retained, 42 bases long and in frame from the first base. Trimming removed 6 bases from V and 9 bases from J, leaving 18 bases between the germline ends. CDR1 SNHLY and CDR2 FYNNEI were looked up in the germline V gene. The data were obtained in a study of identifying expanded T cells in peripheral blood (dated by TCRdb to the late 2010s). A note on the overall study: Technical replicates were generated by sequencing separate aliquots of the same genomic DNA pool, with four replicates compared pairwise.

Results the study describes overall, beyond this receptor: Across all healthy-donor time intervals, the beta-binomial model significantly cut both the number of clones called differentially abundant and the false-positive rate. Between technical replicates the binomial model flagged around 1.2 differentially abundant clones, whereas over about 2 weeks the binomial model flagged about 15 and over roughly 4 weeks around 20. The authors expected biological variance in healthy repertoires might increase further over much longer intervals such as months to years. Variance in clone template counts between roughly two-week samples significantly increased with total template count across all healthy donors.

During the collection period, no immune events, such as infections, were documented for the healthy donors. Blood repertoires from healthy donors were used as a training cohort for calibrating time-dependent variance in a beta-binomial model of differential abundance of T-cell clones. There were about 10 healthy donors in the training cohort, of whom 3 were female and 7 were male. On average the donors were approximately 42 years old, and their ages spanned roughly 29 to 64 years. Whole blood was collected from each healthy donor at three time points spaced 2 to 3 weeks apart and obtained from a commercial supplier. For immunosequencing, genomic DNA was extracted from whole blood that had not been sorted. TCRbeta CDR3 regions were profiled by bias-controlled multiplex PCR amplification of genomic DNA with the immunoSEQ Assay. Per the source publication's procedure: To quantify the absolute abundance of each unique TCRbeta CDR3 region, the sequences were collapsed and filtered. Differential abundance was assessed using a binomial (Fisher-equivalent) model and a beta-binomial model in which time-dependent variance fitted from healthy donors was added. Any clone with fewer than 5 combined templates was excluded, and a clone was called differentially abundant if its Benjamini-Hochberg FDR was below 0.01. The form v = (b*log(k)+a)^2 was used to model beta-binomial variance as a function of total template count across the two samples. The immuneACCESS repertoire file appears here via TCRdb, limited to in-frame rearrangements. These files lack a portion of the clones; in checked studies, under half of the deficit traces to unresolved V genes, and the cause of the others is not known. The V and J calls and the clone size are those of that table, but D and trimming were determined from the DNA. This sample has 85,000 to 100,000 clones in its table, and 88% of those were observed once. The top ten clones comprise roughly 4.2% of the sample.

The receptor was isolated from a person aged 18 to 70 in good health. The V and J segments used are TRBV2 and TRBJ2-1, with the D gene not clear enough to name. Sequenced sample: blood. CDR3 protein: CASRDRLRRVEQFF. The sequenced DNA is TGTGCCAGCAGGGATAGACTGCGCCGGGTTGAGCAGTTCTTC.